This T cell receptor (beta chain) appears in the sequencing data of a study of vaccination effects on CD4 cells after COVID-19. As for this clone: Its matching antigen is unknown.

The trim removed 5 bases at V and 2 bases at J, leaving 5 bases unmatched. The CDR3 consists of 17 residues. CDR1 and CDR2 (germline): LNHDA, SQIVND (reference sequence). Expansion with viral peptide pools was applied to antigen-specific CD4+ T cells by the ViraFEST assay prior to sequencing. Between days 9 and 10 of culture, CD4+ T cells were separated out. Testing of the vaccine recipients showed negative nucleocapsid antibodies and no prior SARS-CoV-2 infection. Wells containing two million PBMC each were cultured with about 9 IU/ml IL-2 and approximately 10 ug/ml peptides. Cultures had half their medium replaced with IL-2 medium on days 3 and 7. General observations from the study: At late timepoints after vaccination, vaccine- and infection-induced clones shrank markedly.

Data came from immunoSEQ multiplex PCR; TCRdb stores just in-frame clones and leaves some out. The sample includes about 38,000 clones, about two thirds of them seen just once. The sample was CD4+ T cells from PBMCs cultured with SARS-CoV-2 spike peptides, taken before COVID-19 vaccination. The chain is built from TRBV19 and TRBJ2-2; 13 bases agree with TRBD2. The TCR originated in a human donor who received a COVID-19 vaccine. Here the CDR3 reads CASSLTSGRINTGELFF. The DNA of the CDR3 is TGTGCCAGTAGTCTGACTAGCGGGAGGATTAACACCGGGGAGCTGTTTTTT.